This TCR beta chain stems from a study of blood T cell repertoires in COVID-19. For the study at large: Italy, Spain and the United States were the sources of the convalescent and acute COVID-19 samples. T cells, B-cell-depleted T cells, or PBMCs supplied cDNA or gDNA.

In the original workflow: Using reference gene primer amplification, nucleated cell counts were estimated. The assay was immunoSEQ multiplex PCR, and TCRdb's table has in-frame clones only and misses some. V and J calls plus clone size are reproduced from that table; the DNA served to infer D and trimming. The data show around 60,000 clones, approximately 78% seen once. Germline CDR1 reads MNHEY; CDR2 reads SMNVEV (reference sequence). The CDR3 contains 14 residues. The junction had 7 bases not matched to a gene; V was cut back by 2 bases and J by 7 bases. The chain uses TRBV27 and TRBJ2-7; 8 bases are shared with TRBD2. Input material: peripheral blood. This clonotype originated in an elderly man with acute or convalescent COVID-19. The CDR3 loop reads CASSLGGGPREQYF. The CDR3 nucleotides read TGTGCCAGCAGTTTAGGCGGGGGGCCCCGGGAGCAGTACTTC.